Listed below are T cell receptor beta chains from one sample, sequenced in a study of shared clonotypes between healthy human individuals. The data were produced by immunoSEQ multiplex PCR, yet TCRdb's version contains in-frame clones alone and is incomplete. Of about a million clones listed, 60% to 80% are singletons. Sequencing was performed on memory CD4+ T cells from PBMCs. Every receptor here comes from a man between 18 and 35 years old in good health. Some clones in this sample may be carry-over from other donors' samples. Each CDR3 is given with its conserved first and last residue. The D gene is left open where the match is weak.

v_call	j_call	d_call	cdr3_aa
TRBV19	TRBJ1-1	.	CASISQMNTEAFF
TRBV7-8	TRBJ1-3	.	CASSPSRGVAGNTIYF
TRBV19	TRBJ1-5	TRBD1	CASNTIGTGTFNQPQHF
TRBV6-5	TRBJ2-1	TRBD2	CASSRRLAGYNEQFF
TRBV2	TRBJ2-7	.	CASSDFPQGRYEQYF
TRBV9	TRBJ2-5	TRBD2	CASSVAGGQRETQYF
TRBV6-5	TRBJ2-7	TRBD1	CASSYSGTGSYEQYF
TRBV5-1	TRBJ2-7	TRBD1	CASSTSGTGIYEQYF
TRBV5-1	TRBJ1-3	.	CASSRGGNSGNTIYF
TRBV2	TRBJ1-3	.	CASRTDLSGNTIYF
TRBV5-1	TRBJ1-3	.	CASSLGGPASGNTIYF
TRBV7-2	TRBJ1-2	.	CASSLSKNYGYTF
TRBV4-3	TRBJ1-5	TRBD1	CASSPSTGDQPQHF
TRBV7-9	TRBJ1-1	.	CASSPRTDRPTEAFF
TRBV28	TRBJ1-5	TRBD1	CASSPPLTGVGQPQHF
TRBV5-6	TRBJ2-1	TRBD2	CASSLISGGNEQFF
TRBV7-3	TRBJ2-2	TRBD2	CASSRTSGGTGELFF
TRBV10-3	TRBJ1-1	.	CAISESWGREAFF
TRBV5-1	TRBJ2-2	.	CASSSGQANTGELFF
TRBV2	TRBJ2-3	TRBD2	CASTSGSRTDTQYF
TRBV28	TRBJ2-3	.	CASSAPGTITDTQYF
TRBV5-4	TRBJ2-3	TRBD2	CASSLAQREADTQYF
TRBV5-1	TRBJ2-3	.	CASSFLSDTQYF
TRBV19	TRBJ1-2	TRBD1	CASSRQGNYGYTF
TRBV30	TRBJ1-4	.	CAWSGDPTNEKLFF
TRBV6-1	TRBJ2-5	TRBD2	CASSEQLAGVRETQYF
TRBV5-1	TRBJ2-2	TRBD2	CASSFSGGPPGELFF
TRBV20-1	TRBJ2-7	.	CSGWGSYEQYF
TRBV2	TRBJ1-1	TRBD1	CASSEGTGVSYEAFF
TRBV28	TRBJ1-5	.	CASSPGDQPQHF
TRBV28	TRBJ1-4	.	CASSWRVLTNEKLFF
TRBV7-8	TRBJ1-4	TRBD1	CASSLGQGASEKLFF
TRBV4-1	TRBJ2-1	.	CASSQDRNSGNEQFF
TRBV11-2	TRBJ1-1	.	CASSLVARNTEAFF
TRBV9	TRBJ1-6	.	CASSPNPVRLSEGSPLHF
TRBV18	TRBJ1-1	.	CASSAGTLNPAFF
TRBV5-1	TRBJ2-1	TRBD2	CASSLQGLARNEQFF
TRBV11-2	TRBJ2-5	.	CASSRLTTAWRETQYF